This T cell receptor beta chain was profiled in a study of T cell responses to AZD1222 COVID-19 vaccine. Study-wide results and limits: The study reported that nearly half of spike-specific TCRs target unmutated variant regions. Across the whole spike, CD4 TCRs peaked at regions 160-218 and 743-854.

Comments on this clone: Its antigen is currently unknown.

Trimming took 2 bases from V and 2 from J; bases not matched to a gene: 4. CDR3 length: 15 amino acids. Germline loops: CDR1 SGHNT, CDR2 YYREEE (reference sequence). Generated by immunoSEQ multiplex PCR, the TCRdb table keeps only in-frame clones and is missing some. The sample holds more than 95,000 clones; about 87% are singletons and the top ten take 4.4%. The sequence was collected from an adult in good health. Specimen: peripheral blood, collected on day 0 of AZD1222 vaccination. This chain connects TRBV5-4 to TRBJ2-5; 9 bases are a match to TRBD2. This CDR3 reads CASSLALAGQETQYF. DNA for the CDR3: TGTGCCAGCAGCTTAGCCCTAGCGGGACAAGAGACCCAGTACTTC. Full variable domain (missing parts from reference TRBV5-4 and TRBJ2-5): ETGVTQSPTHLIKTRGQQVTLRCSSQSGHNTVSWYQQALGQGPQFIFQYYREEENGRGNFPPRFSGLQFPNYSSELNVNALELDDSALYLCASSLALAGQETQYFGPGTRLLVL.